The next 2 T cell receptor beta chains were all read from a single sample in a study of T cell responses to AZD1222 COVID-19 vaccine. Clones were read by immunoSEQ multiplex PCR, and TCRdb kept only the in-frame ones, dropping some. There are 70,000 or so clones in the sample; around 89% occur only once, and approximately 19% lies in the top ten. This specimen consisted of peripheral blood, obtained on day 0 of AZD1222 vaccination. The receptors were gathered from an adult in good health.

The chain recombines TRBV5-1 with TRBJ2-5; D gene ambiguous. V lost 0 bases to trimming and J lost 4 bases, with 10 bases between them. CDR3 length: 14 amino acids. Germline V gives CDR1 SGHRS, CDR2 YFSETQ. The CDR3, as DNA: TGCGCCAGCAGCTTGGATTTGGGTGGAGAGACCCAGTACTTC. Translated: CASSLDLGGETQYF. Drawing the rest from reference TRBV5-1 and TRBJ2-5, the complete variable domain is KAGVTQTPRYLIKTRGQQVTLSCSPISGHRSVSWYQQTPGQGLQFLFEYFSETQRNKGNFPGRFSGRQFSNSRSEMNVSTLELGDSALYLCASSLDLGGETQYFGPGTRLLVL.

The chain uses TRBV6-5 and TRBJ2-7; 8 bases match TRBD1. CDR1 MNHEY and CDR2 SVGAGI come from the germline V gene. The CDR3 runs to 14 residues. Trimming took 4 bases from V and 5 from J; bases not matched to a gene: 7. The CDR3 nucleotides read TGTGCCAGCAGTTTGTACAGGGGGGCCGACGAGCAGTACTTC. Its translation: CASSLYRGADEQYF.